The T cell receptor (beta chain) described here comes from a study of T-cell memory formation after mild COVID-19. General study points: The CD4+ clones that contracted clustered mainly within CM and EM, and the CD8+ clones concentrated in EMRA.

In its sample, this clonotype was seen many times. Its target is unknown. Trimming left V 6 bases short and J 8 bases short, with 13 bases between. Germline V lookup: CDR1 SGHTA, CDR2 FQGNSA. This CDR3 contains 13 residues. Using its own MiXCR run on the 5' RACE reads, TCRdb lists one record per CDR3 protein. Here the sample spans roughly 110,000 distinct CDR3 sequences, around 12% being singletons. The sequence derives from an adult woman who had mild COVID-19 (a few samples of this study predate the infection). Cell type and time point are not known. The sequenced sample consisted of PBMCs or a T cell subset sorted from them (not recorded which). The chain uses TRBV7-2 and TRBJ2-2, with D uncertain. CDR3 nucleotides: TGTGCCAGCAGTCTCAACGGGCCTGGGGAGCTGTTTTTT. Its protein is CASSLNGPGELFF.